This T cell receptor beta chain is drawn from a study of monozygotic twins with inflammatory bowel disease. Study-level points and caveats: Other individuals had fewer clonotypes in common with IBD patients than with healthy twins, especially with disease activity.

Of note for this clonotype: Antigen unknown.

TCRdb reprocessed the 5' RACE reads, keeping one entry per CDR3 protein, no DNA. Its listing shows approximately 300,000 distinct CDR3 sequences. This CDR3 is 15 amino acids long. CDR1 MNHEY and CDR2 SMNVEV come from the germline V gene (reference sequence). This rearrangement joins TRBV27 to TRBJ1-6. Material for sequencing was blood. The sequence was obtained from a human donor with ulcerative colitis or Crohn's disease, or a healthy co-twin of an affected twin (not recorded which). CDR3 in amino acids: CASSLLDLVNSPLHF.